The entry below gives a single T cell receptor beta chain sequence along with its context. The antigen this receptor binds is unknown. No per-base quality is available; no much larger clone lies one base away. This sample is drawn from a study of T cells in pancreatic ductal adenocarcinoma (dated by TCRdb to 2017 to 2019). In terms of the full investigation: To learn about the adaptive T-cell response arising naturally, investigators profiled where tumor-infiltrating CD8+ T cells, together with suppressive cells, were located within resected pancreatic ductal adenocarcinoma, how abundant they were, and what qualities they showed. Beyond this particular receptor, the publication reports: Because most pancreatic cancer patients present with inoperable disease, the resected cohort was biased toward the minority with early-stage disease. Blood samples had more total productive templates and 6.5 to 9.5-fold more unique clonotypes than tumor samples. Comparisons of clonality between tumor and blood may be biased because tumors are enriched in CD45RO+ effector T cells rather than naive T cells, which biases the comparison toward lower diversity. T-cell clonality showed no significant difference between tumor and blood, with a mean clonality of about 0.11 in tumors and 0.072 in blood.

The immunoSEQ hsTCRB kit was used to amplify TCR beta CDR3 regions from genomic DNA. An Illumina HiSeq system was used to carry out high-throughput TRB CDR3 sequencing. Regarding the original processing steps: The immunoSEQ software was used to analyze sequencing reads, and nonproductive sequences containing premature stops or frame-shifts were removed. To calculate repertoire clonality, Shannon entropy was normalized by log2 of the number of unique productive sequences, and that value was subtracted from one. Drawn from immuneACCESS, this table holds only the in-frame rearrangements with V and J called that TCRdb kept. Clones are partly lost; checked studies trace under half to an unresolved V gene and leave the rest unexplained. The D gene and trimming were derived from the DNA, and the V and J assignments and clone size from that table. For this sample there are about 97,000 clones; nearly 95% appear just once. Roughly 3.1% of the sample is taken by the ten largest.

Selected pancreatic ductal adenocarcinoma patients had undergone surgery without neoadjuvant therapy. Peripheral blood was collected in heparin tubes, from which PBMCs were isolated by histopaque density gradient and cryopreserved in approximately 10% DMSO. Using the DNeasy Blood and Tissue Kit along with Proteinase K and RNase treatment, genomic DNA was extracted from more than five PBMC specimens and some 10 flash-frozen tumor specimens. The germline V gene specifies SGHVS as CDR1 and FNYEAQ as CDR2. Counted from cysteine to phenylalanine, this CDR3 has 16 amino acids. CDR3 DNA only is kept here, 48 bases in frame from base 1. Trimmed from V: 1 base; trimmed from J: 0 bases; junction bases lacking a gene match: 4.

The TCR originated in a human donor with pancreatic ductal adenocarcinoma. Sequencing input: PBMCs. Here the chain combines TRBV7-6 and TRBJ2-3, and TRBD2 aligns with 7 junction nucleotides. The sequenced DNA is TGTGCCAGCAGCTTAGGTCAGGGACTAAGCACAGATACGCAGTATTTT. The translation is CASSLGQGLSTDTQYF.